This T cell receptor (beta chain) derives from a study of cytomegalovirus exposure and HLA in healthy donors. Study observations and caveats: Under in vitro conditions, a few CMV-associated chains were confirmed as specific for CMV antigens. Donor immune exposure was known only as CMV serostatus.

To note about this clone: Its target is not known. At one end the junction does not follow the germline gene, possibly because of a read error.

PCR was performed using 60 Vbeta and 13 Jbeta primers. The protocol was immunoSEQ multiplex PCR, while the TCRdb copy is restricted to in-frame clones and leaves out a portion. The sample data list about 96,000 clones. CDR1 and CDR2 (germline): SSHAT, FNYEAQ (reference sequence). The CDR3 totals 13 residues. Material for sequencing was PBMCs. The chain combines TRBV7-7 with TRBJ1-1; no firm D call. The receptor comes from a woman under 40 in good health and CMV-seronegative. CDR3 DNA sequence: TGTGCTAGCAGCTTTAGATTGAACACTGAAGCTTTCTTT. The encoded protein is CASSFRLNTEAFF.